The rows below give T cell receptor beta chains drawn from one sample of a study of neurological immune-mediated disorders. One entry per CDR3 protein results from TCRdb running MiXCR on the 5' RACE reads. The sample lists 20,000 to 25,000 distinct CDR3 sequences, around 6.2% occurring once. Sequenced material: CD8+ T cells from blood. The receptors stem from a young man in good health. The CDR3 runs from the conserved cysteine through the conserved F or W. A D gene is named only where the DNA matches it firmly. The size of a clone is reported for some rows only, either as once, few or many, or as a class for expanded clones.

d_call: -; clone_size: many; v_call: TRBV7-9; cdr3_length: 13; j_call: TRBJ2-1; cdr3_nt: TGTGCCAGCAGCTCCAGCCAGACTAATGAGCAGTTCTTC; cdr3_aa: CASSSSQTNEQFF
d_call: TRBD1; clone_size: many; v_call: TRBV28; cdr3_length: 13; j_call: TRBJ2-5; cdr3_nt: TGTGCCAGCAACGACAGGGACCAAGAGACCCAGTACTTC; cdr3_aa: CASNDRDQETQYF
d_call: -; clone_size: many; v_call: TRBV24-1; cdr3_length: 13; j_call: TRBJ2-5; cdr3_nt: TGTGCCACCAGTGAGGGGTCCCAAGAGACCCAGTACTTC; cdr3_aa: CATSEGSQETQYF
d_call: -; clone_size: many; v_call: TRBV6-5; cdr3_length: 14; j_call: TRBJ2-5; cdr3_nt: TGTGCCAGCAGCCAGGACCAACGAAGGGAGACCCAGTACTTC; cdr3_aa: CASSQDQRRETQYF
d_call: -; clone_size: few; v_call: TRBV2; cdr3_length: 12; j_call: TRBJ2-7; cdr3_nt: TGTGCCAGAGGGACATTCACCTACGAGCAGTACTTC; cdr3_aa: CARGTFTYEQYF
d_call: -; clone_size: many; v_call: TRBV20-1; cdr3_length: 14; j_call: TRBJ1-5; cdr3_nt: TGCAGTGCTAGCGGGCCCGGACACAATCAGCCCCAGCATTTT; cdr3_aa: CSASGPGHNQPQHF
d_call: -; clone_size: many; v_call: TRBV29-1; cdr3_length: 11; j_call: TRBJ1-1; cdr3_nt: TGCAGCGTGTTGGAGAACACTGAAGCTTTCTTT; cdr3_aa: CSVLENTEAFF
d_call: -; clone_size: many; v_call: TRBV6-6; cdr3_length: 11; j_call: TRBJ1-2; cdr3_nt: TGTGCCAGCGAGGGGGACTATGGCTACACCTTC; cdr3_aa: CASEGDYGYTF
d_call: TRBD1; clone_size: few; v_call: TRBV4-3; cdr3_length: 15; j_call: TRBJ1-1; cdr3_nt: TGCGCCAGCAGCCAACGGGACAGCAGAGCCACTGAAGCTTTCTTT; cdr3_aa: CASSQRDSRATEAFF
d_call: -; clone_size: many; v_call: TRBV5-7; cdr3_length: 18; j_call: TRBJ1-5; cdr3_nt: TGTGCCAGCAGCCCACTGGTGGAAAGGTGGGGGTGTAATCAGCCCCAGCATTTT; cdr3_aa: CASSPLVERWGCNQPQHF
d_call: TRBD1; clone_size: few; v_call: TRBV4-1; cdr3_length: 16; j_call: TRBJ1-2; cdr3_nt: TGCGCCAGCAGCCAAGTGGCTACAGGGGGAGACTATGGCTACACCTTC; cdr3_aa: CASSQVATGGDYGYTF
d_call: -; clone_size: many; v_call: TRBV2; cdr3_length: 12; j_call: TRBJ2-1; cdr3_nt: TGTGCCAGCAGATTACCTTCAGGTGAGCAGTTCTTC; cdr3_aa: CASRLPSGEQFF
d_call: -; clone_size: many; v_call: TRBV14; cdr3_length: 14; j_call: TRBJ1-2; cdr3_nt: TGTGCCAGCAGCCAAGAGCAGGGAGACTATGGCTACACCTTC; cdr3_aa: CASSQEQGDYGYTF
d_call: -; clone_size: -; v_call: TRBV10-1; cdr3_length: 12; j_call: TRBJ2-1; cdr3_nt: TGCGCCAGCAGTGGGGGTACGGACGAGCAGTTCTTC; cdr3_aa: CASSGGTDEQFF
d_call: -; clone_size: many; v_call: TRBV7-6; cdr3_length: 15; j_call: TRBJ2-2; cdr3_nt: TGTGCCAGCAGCCCCAGACAGGAACGCGCCGGGGAGCTGTTTTTT; cdr3_aa: CASSPRQERAGELFF
d_call: -; clone_size: many; v_call: TRBV4-1; cdr3_length: 14; j_call: TRBJ1-1; cdr3_nt: TGCGCCAGCAGCCAGGAAATAGGGCGCACTGAAGCTTTCTTT; cdr3_aa: CASSQEIGRTEAFF
d_call: TRBD1; clone_size: many; v_call: TRBV6-5; cdr3_length: 14; j_call: TRBJ2-3; cdr3_nt: TGTGCCAGCAGTTATTTCCAGGGGGAAGATACGCAGTATTTT; cdr3_aa: CASSYFQGEDTQYF
d_call: -; clone_size: -; v_call: TRBV19; cdr3_length: 13; j_call: TRBJ1-5; cdr3_nt: TGTGCCAGTACATTGGGATATCAGCAGCCCCAGCATTTT; cdr3_aa: CASTLGYQQPQHF
d_call: -; clone_size: many; v_call: TRBV7-2; cdr3_length: 18; j_call: TRBJ1-3; cdr3_nt: TGTGCCAGCAGCTTAGCCAGGGATAGGTATTCGGCTGGAAACACCATATATTTT; cdr3_aa: CASSLARDRYSAGNTIYF
d_call: -; clone_size: many; v_call: TRBV9; cdr3_length: 13; j_call: TRBJ1-2; cdr3_nt: TGTGCCAGCAGCGTAGGGGGGGACCCTGGCTACACCTTC; cdr3_aa: CASSVGGDPGYTF
d_call: TRBD2; clone_size: many; v_call: TRBV12-3/TRBV12-4; cdr3_length: 15; j_call: TRBJ2-5; cdr3_nt: TGTGCCAGCAGTTTTGTGGGGGGGGGACAAGAGACCCAGTACTTC; cdr3_aa: CASSFVGGGQETQYF
d_call: TRBD1; clone_size: many; v_call: TRBV7-8; cdr3_length: 14; j_call: TRBJ2-2; cdr3_nt: TGTGCCAGCAGACGGGACAGACACACCGGGGAGCTGTTTTTT; cdr3_aa: CASRRDRHTGELFF
d_call: -; clone_size: -; v_call: TRBV4-1; cdr3_length: 14; j_call: TRBJ1-2; cdr3_nt: TGCGCCAGCAGCCAAGTGGGGCAGAACTATGGCTACACCTTC; cdr3_aa: CASSQVGQNYGYTF
d_call: -; clone_size: many; v_call: TRBV9; cdr3_length: 15; j_call: TRBJ2-5; cdr3_nt: TGTGCCAGCAGCGTAGAAGGGTCGGATTGGGAGACCCAGTACTTC; cdr3_aa: CASSVEGSDWETQYF
d_call: -; clone_size: many; v_call: TRBV3-1; cdr3_length: 13; j_call: TRBJ2-7; cdr3_nt: TGTGCCAGCACTCCGCGGGCCTCCTACGAGCAGTACTTC; cdr3_aa: CASTPRASYEQYF
d_call: -; clone_size: -; v_call: TRBV12-2; cdr3_length: 17; j_call: TRBJ1-1; cdr3_nt: TGTGCAAGTCGCTTAGCGTCTCCAGACGGCTGGGACACTGAAGCTTTCTTT; cdr3_aa: CASRLASPDGWDTEAFF
d_call: -; clone_size: many; v_call: TRBV5-1; cdr3_length: 15; j_call: TRBJ2-7; cdr3_nt: TGCGCCAGCAGACATGACCCCCAGGGTACCTACGAGCAGTACTTC; cdr3_aa: CASRHDPQGTYEQYF
d_call: TRBD1; clone_size: many; v_call: TRBV5-1; cdr3_length: 15; j_call: TRBJ1-1; cdr3_nt: TGCGCCAGCAGTTGGACAGGGTCGGCGAACACTGAAGCTTTCTTT; cdr3_aa: CASSWTGSANTEAFF
d_call: -; clone_size: many; v_call: TRBV14; cdr3_length: 14; j_call: TRBJ2-7; cdr3_nt: TGTGCCAGCAGCCAGCAGGGAGAGGCCTACGAGCAGTACTTC; cdr3_aa: CASSQQGEAYEQYF
d_call: TRBD2; clone_size: many; v_call: TRBV5-1; cdr3_length: 16; j_call: TRBJ2-1; cdr3_nt: TGCGCCAGCAGCCTCGGACTAGCGGGGGACTACAATGAGCAGTTCTTC; cdr3_aa: CASSLGLAGDYNEQFF
d_call: -; clone_size: many; v_call: TRBV7-2; cdr3_length: 14; j_call: TRBJ2-1; cdr3_nt: TGTGCCAGCAGCTTAGTAGTTTTTATAGGTGAGCAGTTCTTC; cdr3_aa: CASSLVVFIGEQFF
d_call: -; clone_size: many; v_call: TRBV20-1; cdr3_length: 14; j_call: TRBJ2-5; cdr3_nt: TGCAGTGCTAGAGAGGAAGTCCACAGGGAGACCCAGTACTTC; cdr3_aa: CSAREEVHRETQYF
d_call: -; clone_size: many; v_call: TRBV2; cdr3_length: 15; j_call: TRBJ1-5; cdr3_nt: TGTGCCAGCAGTGCGGCAGGGGTCCTAAGTCAGCCCCAGCATTTT; cdr3_aa: CASSAAGVLSQPQHF